This T cell receptor beta chain emerged from a study of shared clonotypes between healthy human individuals. Assay used: immunoSEQ multiplex PCR; TCRdb lists only in-frame clones, some missing. This sample has some 630,000 clones, with about 95% found just once. The V gene lost 0 bases and the J gene lost 2 bases, with 15 bases spanning the gap. CDR1 SGHRS and CDR2 YFSETQ come from the germline V gene. The CDR3 is 17 amino acids. A word on this clone: Its antigen remains unidentified.

Naive CD8 cells lacked CD45RO, underwent positive selection for CCR7 and left out terminally differentiated effector memory CD45RA+ cells. Study-wide points: The donor pool, a small one, limited the genetic and exposure-history diversity represented.

Sample: naive CD8+ T cells sorted from blood. This receptor was identified in a woman younger than 45 in good health. The chain couples TRBV5-1 to TRBJ1-5, with D tentatively TRBD1 (5 bases). This CDR3 reads CASSLGSSQGGNQPQHF. CDR3 bases: TGCGCCAGCAGCTTGGGGTCGTCTCAAGGGGGCAATCAGCCCCAGCATTTT.